The entry below gives a single TCR beta chain sequence along with its context. The sample comes from a study of blood T cell repertoires in COVID-19. Study-wide background: The samples span acute and convalescent COVID-19 from the United States, Italy and Spain. Sample material is recorded as cDNA or gDNA derived from T cells, B-cell-depleted T cells, or PBMCs.

Trimming pared 4 bases from V and 5 bases from J, leaving 20 bases between. Germline V gene sequence: CDR1 GTSNPN, CDR2 SVGIG (reference sequence). This CDR3 region has 15 residues. Methods used by the authors: By means of reference gene primer amplification, nucleated cell counts were estimated. Sequenced by immunoSEQ multiplex PCR; TCRdb stores in-frame clones only, minus some. Clonal size and the V and J genes are those of that table, whereas D and trimming came from the DNA. The sample has roughly 340,000 clones, about 93% seen once. The chain uses TRBV30 and TRBJ1-1; D remains unclear. The specimen was peripheral blood. This TCR was recovered from a woman younger than 30 who had recovered from COVID-19. DNA of the CDR3: TGTGCCTGGATCACCCCCGCGGGAGGAGGGACTGAAGCTTTCTTT. It translates to CAWITPAGGGTEAFF.